This TCR beta chain was found in a study of T cell responses to AZD1222 COVID-19 vaccine. Sequencing was performed with immunoSEQ multiplex PCR; in TCRdb, only in-frame clones are kept and a portion is missing. The data contain around 200,000 clones, just over 90% of them singletons. Notes on this clone: Its antigen is undetermined.

Study-level findings and limits: A rise in Spike-specific TCR breadth and depth followed two AZD1222 doses. Mostly white British, mostly female donors; authors suggested clonal diversity may be underestimated.

The V and J ends lost 4 bases and 2 bases, in that order; junction bases with no gene match: 11. Germline V CDR1 and CDR2: LGHNA, YSLEER. The CDR3 loop spans 18 amino acids. This receptor was identified in an adult in good health. The specimen comprised peripheral blood, sampled on day 0 of AZD1222 vaccination. The rearrangement joins TRBV4-3 to TRBJ2-5; 12 nucleotides line up with TRBD2. The DNA for the CDR3 is TGCGCCAGCAGCCGAAAGGCTAGCGGGGGGGCGTGGCAAGAGACCCAGTACTTC. It encodes CASSRKASGGAWQETQYF.